This T cell receptor beta chain was sequenced in a study of blood T cell repertoires in COVID-19. Deletions cut 1 base from V and 0 bases from J, with 11 bases between. The CDR3 is 16 residues long. The V gene's germline CDR1 is SGHNT and CDR2 YENEEA. A few counts support this clone. Only in-frame clones appear in the TCRdb table, and some are missing; sequencing was by immunoSEQ multiplex PCR. Of fewer than 300,000 clones listed, 81% were seen once; the top ten hold around 2.9%. Sequencing was done on a sample of peripheral blood. This chain connects TRBV11-3 to TRBJ2-3; D perhaps matches TRBD1 (6 bases). The receptor was derived from a woman aged 60 to 75 with active or convalescent COVID-19. The CDR3, as DNA: TGTGCCAGCAGCTTAGCCCGAGGGGGTAGCACAGATACGCAGTATTTT. Protein product: CASSLARGGSTDTQYF.